The next 18 T cell receptor beta chains were all read from a single sample in a study of shared clonotypes between healthy human individuals. Libraries were prepared by immunoSEQ multiplex PCR; TCRdb keeps only in-frame clonotypes and omits some of them. Seen here are roughly 2,000,000 clones, about 95% observed once, and the top ten hold 1% to 1.5%. Naive-designated CD8 cells lacked CD45RO, were positively enriched for CCR7, and omitted terminally differentiated effector memory CD45RA+ cells. Sequenced sample: naive CD8+ T cells sorted from blood. These receptors were obtained from a man aged 18 to 30 in good health.

V is TRBV13 and J is TRBJ2-7; TRBD1 might be the D (6 bases). The V end was cut by 5 bases, the J end by 0 bases, with 11 bases between. CDR3 size: 14 residues. Germline values: CDR1 PRHDT, CDR2 FYEKMQ (reference sequence). The CDR3 loop reads CASSPKDSSYEQYF. The CDR3 DNA sequence: TGTGCCAGCAGCCCAAAGGACAGCTCCTACGAGCAGTACTTC.

The J gene is TRBJ2-1, the V gene TRBV9, with 8 bases matching TRBD2. Germline CDR1 reads SGDLS; CDR2 reads YYNGEE. The CDR3 is made up of 15 amino acids. The V and J ends lost 0 bases and 6 bases, in that order; junction bases with no gene match: 5. Written as DNA, the CDR3 is TGTGCCAGCAGCGTAGGTAGCGGGACAAGCAATGAGCAGTTCTTC. Translation: CASSVGSGTSNEQFF.

The genes are TRBV2 and TRBJ1-6; D gene uncertain. V gave up 5 bases and J gave up 6 bases, with 8 bases separating them. Per the germline V gene, CDR1 is SNHLY and CDR2 is FYNNEI. This CDR3 is 13 amino acids long. The CDR3 is CASSLDGNSPLHF. The CDR3 nucleotides read TGTGCCAGCAGTCTGGACGGTAATTCACCCCTCCACTTT.

The chain joins TRBV13 to TRBJ2-7; maybe TRBD1 (5 bases). Germline assignment: CDR1 PRHDT and CDR2 FYEKMQ (reference sequence). V was cut by 1 base and J by 0 bases, with 13 bases left in between. CDR3 length: 16 amino acids. This chain's CDR3 is CASSLESGRISYEQYF. DNA of the CDR3: TGTGCCAGCAGCTTAGAGTCAGGGCGAATCTCCTACGAGCAGTACTTC.

Turning to this clone: This sample includes further DNA sequences coding for the same CDR3. The chain combines TRBV11-1 with TRBJ2-3, with D unresolved. The CDR3 is 12 amino acids. Germline V gives CDR1 SGHAT, CDR2 FQDESV (reference sequence). Trimming pared 5 bases from V and 5 bases from J, leaving 8 bases between. The CDR3 DNA is TGTGCCAGCAGCCCACTCGGAGATACGCAGTATTTT. Translated, it gives CASSPLGDTQYF. The full variable domain, with the rest looked up from reference TRBV11-1 and TRBJ2-3, is EAEVAQSPRYKITEKSQAVAFWCDPISGHATLYWYRQILGQGPELLVQFQDESVVDDSQLPKDRFSAERLKGVDSTLKIQPAELGDSAMYLCASSPLGDTQYFGPGTRLTVL.

The table lists this clone with a count of one. J is TRBJ2-2 and V is TRBV28; D call uncertain. Germline values: CDR1 MDHEN, CDR2 SYDVKM. The V end lost 3 bases, the J end lost 3 bases, and 14 bases lay between the germline ends. The CDR3 loop spans 16 amino acids. The CDR3 protein is CASSFHLQIDTGELFF. The CDR3 coding sequence is TGTGCCAGCAGTTTTCACTTGCAGATTGACACCGGGGAGCTGTTTTTT.

The CDR3 is CASSLSAGSLNVLTF. The CDR3 coding sequence is TGTGCCAGCAGCTTGTCTGCGGGATCTCTGAACGTCCTGACTTTC. V and J are TRBV5-5 and TRBJ2-6; a weak D match, TRBD2 (6 bases). Germline assignment: CDR1 SGHKS and CDR2 YYEKEE (reference sequence). This CDR3 is built from 15 residues. The V end was cut by 1 base, the J end by 10 bases, with 15 bases between.

This clone has a single count. The chain uses TRBV7-2 and TRBJ2-7; TRBD1 aligns across 8 bases. V was clipped by 1 base and J by 4 bases; unmatched bases: 6. This CDR3 has 15 amino acids. From germline, CDR1 is SGHTA and CDR2 FQGNSA. CDR3 DNA: TGTGCCAGCAGCTTAGAACAGGGGGTCTTTTACGAGCAGTACTTC. Protein: CASSLEQGVFYEQYF.

The chain combines TRBV6-5 with TRBJ2-5, with D perhaps matching TRBD1 or TRBD2 (5 bases each). The V gene lost 1 base and the J gene lost 5 bases, with 17 bases spanning the gap. Per germline, CDR1 MNHEY and CDR2 SVGAGI. This CDR3 spans 16 amino acids. In nucleotides, the CDR3 is TGTGCCAGCAGTTACTACCGGGACGGTCGAGGGGAGACCCAGTACTTC. Its protein is CASSYYRDGRGETQYF.

This chain uses TRBV4-1 with TRBJ2-2, with D unresolved. Germline CDR1 MGHRA, CDR2 YSYEKL. The CDR3 runs to 15 residues. V was trimmed by 3 bases and J by 4 bases, leaving 12 bases between them. CDR3 nucleotide sequence: TGCGCCAGCAGCCATATAATAGGTAGCACCGGGGAGCTGTTTTTT. As protein: CASSHIIGSTGELFF.

As concerns this clone: Other nucleotide sequences from this sample produce the same CDR3. The chain employs TRBV6-5 and TRBJ2-1; D might be TRBD2 (6 bases). CDR1 and CDR2 (germline): MNHEY, SVGAGI. The CDR3 has 12 residues. The ends were cut back, 4 bases at V and 6 bases at J, with 7 bases in the middle. CDR3 DNA sequence: TGTGCCAGCAGTTCCGGGGGCAATGAGCAGTTCTTC. The encoded protein is CASSSGGNEQFF.

A remark on this clone: This sample also contains other DNA sequences that code for the same CDR3. The chain combines TRBV5-1 with TRBJ2-1, with TRBD1 as a possible D gene (6 bases). Trimming cost V 0 bases and J 4 bases, with 11 bases left between them. Germline values: CDR1 SGHRS, CDR2 YFSETQ. There are 15 residues in the CDR3. In DNA form, the CDR3 reads TGCGCCAGCAGCTTGGGGGCAGGGGCATACAATGAGCAGTTCTTC. As protein: CASSLGAGAYNEQFF.

This clone was counted a single time. In the same sample, other DNA sequences code for this CDR3. This chain connects TRBV28 to TRBJ2-7; D gene ambiguous. Trimming took off 3 bases at V and 2 bases at J, with 8 bases between the two ends. There are 13 residues in the CDR3. Germline CDR1 reads MDHEN; CDR2 reads SYDVKM. In DNA form, the CDR3 reads TGTGCCAGCAGTTTCGGCCAGGCCTACGAGCAGTACTTC. It is translated as CASSFGQAYEQYF.

The J gene is TRBJ2-5, the V gene TRBV20-1; D is uncertain. With 8 bases removed from V and 0 bases from J, the gap between germline ends came to 7 bases. The length of the CDR3 is 11 residues. Germline-derived CDR1 and CDR2 are DFQATT and SNEGSKA (reference sequence). In nucleotides, the CDR3 is TGCAGTCATTGGGACCAAGAGACCCAGTACTTC. Translation gives CSHWDQETQYF.

The J gene is TRBJ2-1, the V gene TRBV29-1, with 8 bases lining up with TRBD2. The CDR3 runs 15 residues. Germline lookup yields CDR1 SQVTM and CDR2 ANQGSEA. The J segment lost 3 bases and the V segment lost 3 bases, leaving 7 bases of the junction unmatched. CDR3 sequence (DNA): TGCAGCGTTGAGTTTAAACTAGCGGTCTACAATGAGCAGTTCTTC. Translating gives CSVEFKLAVYNEQFF.

On this clone itself: This specimen includes other DNA sequences encoding the same CDR3. This rearrangement joins TRBV28 to TRBJ2-2; D uncertain. Germline V gene lookup returns CDR1 MDHEN and CDR2 SYDVKM. The length of the CDR3 is 11 residues. Trimming shortened V by 6 bases and J by 7 bases, and 6 bases separated the two germline ends. CDR3 DNA: TGTGCCAGCAGCTCTAACGGGGAGCTGTTTTTT. Translation: CASSSNGELFF.

The chain is built from TRBV9 and TRBJ2-3, with 8 bases identical to TRBD2. Per germline, CDR1 SGDLS and CDR2 YYNGEE. The CDR3 covers 19 residues. The junction had 21 bases not matched to a gene; V was cut back by 4 bases and J by 5 bases. This CDR3 reads CASSPQIRSGGLILDTQYF. CDR3 sequence (DNA): TGTGCCAGCAGCCCCCAAATCCGCAGCGGGGGTTTAATTTTAGATACGCAGTATTTT. The full variable domain, rest sourced from reference TRBV9 and TRBJ2-3, is DSGVTQTPKHLITATGQRVTLRCSPRSGDLSVYWYQQSLDQGLQFLIQYYNGEERAKGNILERFSAQQFPDLHSELNLSSLELGDSALYFCASSPQIRSGGLILDTQYFGPGTRLTVL.

V and J are TRBV14 and TRBJ1-2; D remains ambiguous. Trimming shortened V by 1 base and J by 4 bases, and 13 bases separated the two germline ends. Germline CDR1 reads SGHDN; CDR2 reads FVKESK. CDR3 size: 15 residues. The CDR3: CASSQVSDTLYGYTF. The CDR3 region has the DNA TGTGCCAGCAGCCAAGTCAGCGACACCCTCTATGGCTACACCTTC.